Below are 14 T cell receptor beta chains sequenced from a single sample in a study of T cells in Graves' hyperthyroidism and ophthalmopathy. The source material, RNA transcripts, was used to amplify TCR beta CDR3 regions. Using the HTBI primer set, a first-round RT-PCR was run on the TCR CDR3. TCRdb independently ran MiXCR on the multiplex PCR reads; one entry per CDR3 protein. The table shows 550,000 to 700,000 distinct CDR3 sequences, with 46% occurring only once. Sequenced sample: peripheral blood or thyroid tissue (not recorded which). These receptors were taken from an adult woman with Graves' disease, either hyperthyroidism or ophthalmopathy (not recorded which).

Remarks on this clonotype: This could be a read error, since a much larger clone is one nucleotide away. The chain carries TRBV5-1 and TRBJ2-6; D uncertain. Germline loops: CDR1 SGHRS, CDR2 YFSETQ. Trimming took 5 bases from V and 0 from J, leaving 9 bases between them. This CDR3 has 15 residues. The CDR3 spells CASRLQASGANVLTF. In DNA, the CDR3 is TGCGCCAGCAGACTTCAAGCCTCTGGGGCCAACGTCCTGACTTTC.

The V call is TRBV15, the J call TRBJ1-5; TRBD1 matches 7 bases. Germline loops: CDR1 LNHNV, CDR2 YYDKDF (reference sequence). The V and J ends lost 8 bases and 2 bases, in that order; junction bases with no gene match: 9. The CDR3 is 15 amino acids. The CDR3 DNA is TGTGCCACCGCCCCGGACAGGATGGGCAATCAGCCCCAGCATTTT. It is translated as CATAPDRMGNQPQHF. The whole variable domain, filled in from reference TRBV15 and TRBJ1-5, reads DAMVIQNPRYQVTQFGKPVTLSCSQTLNHNVMYWYQQKSSQAPKLLFHYYDKDFNNEADTPDNFQSRRPNTSFCFLDIRSPGLGDTAMYLCATAPDRMGNQPQHFGDGTRLSIL.

The chain links TRBV10-3 to TRBJ2-5; no firm D call. The germline CDR1 and CDR2 sequences are ENHRY and SYGVKD. V shed 11 bases and J shed 3 bases, with 16 bases lying between them. There are 13 residues in the CDR3. CDR3 DNA: TGTGCCTCCGCCGGACGGAATGAAGAGACCCAGTACTTC. It specifies CASAGRNEETQYF.

V is TRBV6-5 and J is TRBJ1-5, with 8 positions matching TRBD1. Germline trimming cut 10 bases from V and 5 bases from J; bases unmatched to any gene: 10. This CDR3 is 14 amino acids long. Germline V gene sequence: CDR1 MNHEY, CDR2 SVGAGI. The CDR3 nucleotides read TGTGCCACGAGTTCCGGGACAGGTTATCAGCCCCAGCATTTT. Translating it yields CATSSGTGYQPQHF.

This clonotype has ten or more counts. The V and J genes are TRBV29-1 and TRBJ1-2, with 9 nucleotides matching TRBD1. The CDR3 consists of 13 residues. V was pared by 5 bases and J by 7 bases, with 8 bases of the junction left unmatched. Looked up from germline, CDR1 is SQVTM and CDR2 is ANQGSEA. This chain's CDR3 is CSVRTGDSGGYTF. The DNA for the CDR3 is TGCAGCGTTAGGACAGGGGACTCCGGTGGCTACACCTTC. The whole variable domain, filled in from reference TRBV29-1 and TRBJ1-2, reads SAVISQKPSRDICQRGTSLTIQCQVDSQVTMMFWYRQQPGQSLTLIATANQGSEATYESGFVIDKFPISRPNLTFSTLTVSNMSPEDSSIYLCSVRTGDSGGYTFGSGTRLTVV.

This chain links TRBV6-4 with TRBJ2-6, with D possibly TRBD2 on 7 matching bases. There are 18 residues in the CDR3. The germline V gene encodes CDR1 MRHNA and CDR2 SNTAGT. V lost 0 bases and J 0 bases, leaving 12 bases between the germline ends. DNA for the CDR3: TGTGCCAGCAGTGACTCGACGGGGGGCGACTCTGGGGCCAACGTCCTGACTTTC. Its translation: CASSDSTGGDSGANVLTF.

The chain combines TRBV2 with TRBJ2-2; possible D gene TRBD2, 5 bases. Trimming pared 5 bases from V and 7 bases from J, leaving 11 bases between. The CDR3 extends over 13 amino acids. CDR1 and CDR2 (germline): SNHLY, FYNNEI. The CDR3 DNA reads as TGTGCCAGCAGTCCAACTAGGAGCGGGGAGCTGTTTTTT. Its protein is CASSPTRSGELFF.

This clonotype was recorded once. This chain uses TRBV7-2 with TRBJ1-4; D is unresolved. V lost 3 bases and J 7 bases, leaving 15 bases between the germline ends. Looked up from germline, CDR1 is SGHTA and CDR2 is FQGNSA. The CDR3 length is 15 residues. CDR3 in DNA: TGTGCCAGCAGCTTGTATGGGAGGAACACTGAAAAACTGTTTTTT. Its translation: CASSLYGRNTEKLFF.

This clonotype was observed at least ten times. The chain employs TRBV19 and TRBJ1-5, with D unclear. Germline V CDR1 and CDR2: LNHDA, SQIVND (reference sequence). The ends were cut back, 5 bases at V and 1 base at J, with 12 bases in the middle. The CDR3 length is 15 residues. The CDR3 DNA follows: TGTGCCAGTAGTGAAAGGGCTTTCAGCAATCAGCCCCAGCATTTT. It specifies CASSERAFSNQPQHF. Full variable domain (missing parts from reference TRBV19 and TRBJ1-5): DGGITQSPKYLFRKEGQNVTLSCEQNLNHDAMYWYRQDPGQGLRLIYYSQIVNDFQKGDIAEGYSVSREKKESFPLTVTSAQKNPTAFYLCASSERAFSNQPQHFGDGTRLSIL.

This clonotype showed up many times. The rearrangement uses TRBV5-1 and TRBJ1-2; a weak D match, TRBD1 (5 bases). The CDR3 is 14 amino acids. Germline V gene lookup returns CDR1 SGHRS and CDR2 YFSETQ. The V and J ends lost 1 base and 6 bases respectively, with 13 bases between them. CDR3 bases: TGCGCCAGCAGCTTGATGGGGCCCACAGATGGCTACACCTTC. The encoded protein is CASSLMGPTDGYTF. The variable domain in full, completed from reference TRBV5-1 and TRBJ1-2, reads KAGVTQTPRYLIKTRGQQVTLSCSPISGHRSVSWYQQTPGQGLQFLFEYFSETQRNKGNFPGRFSGRQFSNSRSEMNVSTLELGDSALYLCASSLMGPTDGYTFGSGTRLTVV.

CDR3 nucleotide sequence: TGTGCCAGCGGATACAGGGACTCTGGAAAGAGTGGGGCCAACGTCCTGACTTTC. This codes for CASGYRDSGKSGANVLTF. V gene TRBV7-9 combines with J gene TRBJ2-6; D might be TRBD1 or TRBD2, each matching 6 bases. V lost 8 bases and J lost 3, with 23 bases in between. The CDR3 runs to 18 residues. CDR1 and CDR2 from the germline V gene are SEHNR and FQNEAQ (reference sequence).

Only one count was recorded for this clonotype. One end of the junction is discordant with germline, which a read error may explain. The J gene is TRBJ2-7, the V gene TRBV2; a possible D gene is TRBD2 (6 bases). Germline V gene data show CDR1 as SNHLY and CDR2 as FYNNEI. The CDR3 has 14 amino acids. Here the CDR3 DNA reads TGTGCCAGCAGGGAAGGGCCCGGGGGCTACGAGCAGTACTTC. This encodes CASREGPGGYEQYF.

CDR3 in amino acids: CASSLGTALSSYEQYF. The CDR3, as DNA: TGTGCCAGCAGTCTAGGGACGGCCCTGAGCTCCTACGAGCAGTACTTC. V usage is TRBV7-6 and J usage is TRBJ2-7; the D call may be TRBD1 or TRBD2 (5 bases each). The germline CDR1 and CDR2 sequences are SGHVS and FNYEAQ. Trimming took 6 bases from V and 0 from J, leaving 18 bases between them. This CDR3 is 16 amino acids long.

This clonotype was observed many times. V is TRBV7-9 and J is TRBJ1-3; D not resolved. Germline V gene lookup returns CDR1 SEHNR and CDR2 FQNEAQ (reference sequence). This CDR3 contains 16 residues. V lost 5 bases, J lost 1 base, and 15 bases lay in between. CDR3 residues: CASSQRGSESGNTIYF. CDR3 in DNA: TGTGCCAGCAGCCAACGCGGATCGGAATCTGGAAACACCATATATTTT.